The clone carrying this T cell receptor beta chain appeared a few times. The record originates from a study of T-cell reconstitution after alpha-beta-depleted transplantation in children. V was cut by 4 bases and J by 5 bases, with 14 bases left in between. This CDR3 has 14 amino acids. The germline V gene encodes CDR1 SEHNR and CDR2 FQNEAQ (reference sequence). As it was prepared, the TCRbeta library received unique molecular identifiers. TCRdb re-called the PCR reads through MiXCR, storing one row per CDR3 protein. Of hundreds of thousands of distinct CDR3 sequences listed, roughly 15% were seen once; the top ten hold approximately 1%.

This clonotype was obtained from a human donor who donated a stem cell graft to a child with acute myeloid leukemia. The chain employs TRBV7-9 and TRBJ2-5, with D possibly TRBD1 on 6 matching bases. This material consisted of PBMCs from the stem cell graft donor, taken from the stem cell graft. The CDR3: CASSSGQSWETQYF. As DNA, the CDR3 is TGTGCCAGCAGCTCAGGACAGTCGTGGGAGACCCAGTACTTC.